The present TCR beta chain was sequenced within a study of blood T cell repertoires in COVID-19. Grouping used clinical history reported by participants in a survey and questionnaire. Cohort 3 recovered donors had two negative PCRs, clearance, or symptom resolution. In the original processing: Reference gene primer amplification in the assay estimated nucleated cell counts. This table comes from immunoSEQ multiplex PCR, and its TCRdb copy is limited to in-frame clones, with some not included. The V and J calls and clone size come from that table; D and trimming were worked out from the DNA. The sample includes fewer than 300,000 clones, 90% of them seen just once. Germline-derived CDR1 and CDR2 are KGHSH and LQKENI. There are 18 residues in the CDR3. Trimming removed 3 bases from V and 7 bases from J, with 27 bases in between.

The clonotype originates from a woman under 40 who had recovered from COVID-19. The sequenced sample was PBMCs or T cells enriched from blood (not recorded which). V gene TRBV18 combines with J gene TRBJ1-2; tentatively, D is TRBD1 (5 bases). The CDR3, as DNA: TGTGCCAGCTCACCTTTTCAAGGGCCTTCGGGGGAGGGGTCTGGCTACACCTTC. It yields the protein CASSPFQGPSGEGSGYTF.